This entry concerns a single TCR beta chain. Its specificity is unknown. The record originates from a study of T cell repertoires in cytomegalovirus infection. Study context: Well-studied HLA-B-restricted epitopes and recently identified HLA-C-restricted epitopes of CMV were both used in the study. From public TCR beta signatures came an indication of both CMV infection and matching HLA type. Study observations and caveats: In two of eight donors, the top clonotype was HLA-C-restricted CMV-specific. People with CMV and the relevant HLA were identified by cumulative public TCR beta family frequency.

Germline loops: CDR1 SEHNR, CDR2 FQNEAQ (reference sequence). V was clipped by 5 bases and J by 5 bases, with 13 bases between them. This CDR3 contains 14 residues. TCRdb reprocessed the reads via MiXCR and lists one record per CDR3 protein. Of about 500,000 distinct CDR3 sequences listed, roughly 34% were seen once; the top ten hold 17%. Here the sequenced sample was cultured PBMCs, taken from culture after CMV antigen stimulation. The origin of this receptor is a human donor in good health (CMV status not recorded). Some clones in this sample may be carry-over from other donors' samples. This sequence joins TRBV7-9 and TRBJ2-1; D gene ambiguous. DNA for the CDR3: TGTGCCAGCAGCCACCCCTCAGGTAACAATGAGCAGTTCTTC. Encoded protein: CASSHPSGNNEQFF.